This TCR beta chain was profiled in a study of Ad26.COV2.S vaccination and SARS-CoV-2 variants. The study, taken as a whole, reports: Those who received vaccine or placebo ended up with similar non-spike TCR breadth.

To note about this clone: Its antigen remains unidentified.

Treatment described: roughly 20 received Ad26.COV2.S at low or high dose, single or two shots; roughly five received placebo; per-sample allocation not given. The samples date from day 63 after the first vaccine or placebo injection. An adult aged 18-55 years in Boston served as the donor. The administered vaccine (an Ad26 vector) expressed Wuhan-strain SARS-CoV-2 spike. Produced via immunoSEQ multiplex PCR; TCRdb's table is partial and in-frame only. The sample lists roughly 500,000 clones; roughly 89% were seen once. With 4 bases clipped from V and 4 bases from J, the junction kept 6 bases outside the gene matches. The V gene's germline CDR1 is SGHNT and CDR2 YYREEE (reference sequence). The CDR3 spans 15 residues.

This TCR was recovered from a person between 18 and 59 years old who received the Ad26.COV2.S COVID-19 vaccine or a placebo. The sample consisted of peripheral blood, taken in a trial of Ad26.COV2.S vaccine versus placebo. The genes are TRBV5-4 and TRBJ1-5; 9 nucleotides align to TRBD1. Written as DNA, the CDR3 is TGTGCCAGCAGCGCTGGGACAGGGAGAAATCAGCCCCAGCATTTT. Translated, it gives CASSAGTGRNQPQHF.